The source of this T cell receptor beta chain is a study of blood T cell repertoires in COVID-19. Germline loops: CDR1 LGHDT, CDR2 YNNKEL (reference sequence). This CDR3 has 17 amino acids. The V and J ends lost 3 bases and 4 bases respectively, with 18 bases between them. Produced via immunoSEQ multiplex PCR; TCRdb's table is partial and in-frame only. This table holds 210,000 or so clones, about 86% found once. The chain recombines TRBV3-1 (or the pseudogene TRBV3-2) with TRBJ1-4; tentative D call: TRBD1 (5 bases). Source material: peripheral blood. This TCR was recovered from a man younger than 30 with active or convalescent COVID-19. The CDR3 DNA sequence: TGTGCCAGCAGCCACCCCGGTCCACGGGGGGATAATGAAAAACTGTTTTTT. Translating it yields CASSHPGPRGDNEKLFF.